The T cell receptor beta chain described here comes from a study of regulatory T cells in long-lasting Graves disease. The V gene end was trimmed by 5 bases and the J gene end by 4 bases; junction bases not matched to a gene: 7. The germline gives CDR1 MNHEY, CDR2 SVGEGT. The CDR3 spans 15 residues. Sequencing libraries for TCR beta were prepared with iRepertoire HTBI primers and Arm-PCR of CDR3 regions. TCRdb independently ran MiXCR on the multiplex PCR reads; one entry per CDR3 protein. The sample holds 550,000 or so distinct CDR3 sequences, 9.5% to 15% seen once. Time point specified: newly diagnosed GD, antithyroid drugs for less than 3 months. PBMCs provided the RNA from which the TCR library was made. The table lists this clonotype with many counts. The sample also formed part of further work on T cells in Graves' hyperthyroidism and ophthalmopathy.

The source was peripheral blood mononuclear cells (PBMCs), collected at new diagnosis, from a patient treated with antithyroid drugs. The chain is built from TRBV6-2 or TRBV6-3 and TRBJ1-5; 8 bases are a match to TRBD1. The receptor comes from a woman aged 25 to 39 with Graves disease. CDR3 loop: CASSDMDRANQPQHF. The DNA for the CDR3 is TGTGCCAGCAGTGACATGGACAGGGCTAATCAGCCCCAGCATTTT.